This T cell receptor beta chain was obtained from a study of cytomegalovirus exposure and HLA in healthy donors. Findings and limits, study-wide: A few V segments could not be told apart, such as TRBV6-2 and TRBV6-3, and were left out.

The PCR employed 60 Vbeta primers together with 13 Jbeta primers. Original processing notes: A follow-up analysis tallied tens of millions of unique TCR beta chains, about 11 million shared. Profiled with immunoSEQ multiplex PCR; TCRdb holds only in-frame clones, not every one. That table furnishes V, J and clone size, whereas the DNA furnished D and trimming. Here the sample spans about 190,000 clones, just under 75% being singletons. The CDR3 runs to 14 residues. Germline V gene sequence: CDR1 SGHDN, CDR2 FVKESK. In its sample, this clone was seen once. What it binds is unknown. Germline and junction disagree at one end, which may indicate a read error. Healthy donors of bone marrow made up the group.

The gene calls are TRBV14 and TRBJ2-1; TRBD1 matches 9 bases. Specimen: PBMCs. This sequence originates from a man aged 25-45 years in good health and CMV-seropositive. As DNA, the CDR3 is TGTGCCAGCAGCCCCATTCCAATACAGGGGGCGCGTGTCTTC. This gives the protein CASSPIPIQGARVF.